A single sample is the source of the 25 T cell receptor beta chains below, sequenced in a study of T cells in Graves' hyperthyroidism and ophthalmopathy. Amplification of TCR beta CDR3 regions was performed using RNA transcripts as template. Primed by the HTBI set, a first-round RT-PCR was run on the TCR CDR3. From the multiplex PCR reads, TCRdb called clonotypes with MiXCR, one entry per CDR3 protein. The sample lists about 360,000 distinct CDR3 sequences; over 10% were seen once. The sequenced sample was blood. These receptors were obtained from a woman aged 18-29 years with Graves' hyperthyroidism.

This clonotype turned up a few times. The rearrangement links TRBV2 to TRBJ1-1, with 8 bases identical to TRBD1. CDR1 is SNHLY, CDR2 FYNNEI, per germline. The CDR3 runs 14 residues. Trimming cost V 5 bases and J 2 bases; bases outside gene matches: 4. The chain's CDR3 is CASSRDRRNTEAFF. DNA of the CDR3: TGTGCCAGCAGTCGGGACAGGAGAAACACTGAAGCTTTCTTT.

The rearrangement joins TRBV6-1 to TRBJ2-1; unclear D gene. The V end was cut by 8 bases, the J end by 0 bases, with 8 bases between. The CDR3 runs to 13 residues. Germline V gene data show CDR1 as MNHNS and CDR2 as SASEGT. The CDR3 is CASLWSSYNEQFF. CDR3 DNA sequence: TGTGCCAGCCTCTGGTCCTCCTACAATGAGCAGTTCTTC.

There are a few counts of this clonotype. The chain couples TRBV2 to TRBJ1-1; D not certain. The CDR3 sequence is 12 residues long. The germline CDR1 and CDR2 sequences are SNHLY and FYNNEI. The V and J ends lost 7 bases and 2 bases respectively, with 8 bases between them. The chain's CDR3 is CASTPGNTEAFF. The CDR3 coding sequence is TGTGCCAGCACTCCAGGAAACACTGAAGCTTTCTTT.

This clonotype was observed at least ten times. The gene calls are TRBV11-3 and TRBJ2-1; tentative D call: TRBD2 (7 bases). CDR3 length: 19 amino acids. Looked up from germline, CDR1 is SGHNT and CDR2 is YENEEA. V lost 3 bases and J lost 6, with 27 bases in between. The CDR3 loop is CASSLGGWGGLQKGNEQFF. CDR3 DNA sequence: TGTGCCAGCAGCTTGGGAGGATGGGGGGGGCTTCAGAAGGGCAATGAGCAGTTCTTC.

This clonotype was counted only a few times. Just one base apart from a much larger clone, this may be a read error. The chain has TRBV9 and TRBJ2-1, with 11 bases identical to TRBD2. CDR1 SGDLS and CDR2 YYNGEE come from the germline V gene. The length of the CDR3 is 17 residues. CDR3 in amino acids: CASGVATSGNSYNEQFF. In DNA form, the CDR3 reads TGTGCCAGCGGCGTAGCGACTAGCGGGAACTCCTACAATGAGCAGTTCTTC.

This clonotype was counted ten times or more. This chain uses TRBV12-3 or TRBV12-4 with TRBJ2-7; tentatively, D is TRBD2 (7 bases). The CDR3 covers 14 residues. Trimming stripped 6 bases from V and 4 bases from J, with 16 bases between. CDR3 nucleotide sequence: TGTGCCAGCAGGAAGGTCGGGGGGCTTTACGAGCAGTACTTC. Amino acids: CASRKVGGLYEQYF.

Many counts were recorded for this clonotype. The V call is TRBV18, the J call TRBJ1-2; the D is unclear. Trimming cost V 5 bases and J 0 bases, with 13 bases left between them. Germline assignment: CDR1 KGHSH and CDR2 LQKENI. The CDR3 sequence is 15 residues long. CDR3 sequence (DNA): TGTGCCAGCTCATCGCAGACGGGAGCTAACTATGGCTACACCTTC. Its protein is CASSSQTGANYGYTF.

At least ten counts were recorded for this clonotype. V gene TRBV30 combines with J gene TRBJ2-1; TRBD2 matches 9 bases. Trimming at V came to 7 bases and at J to 8 bases, leaving 15 bases not matched to a gene. The CDR3 totals 15 residues. The germline CDR1 and CDR2 sequences are GTSNPN and SVGIG (reference sequence). CDR3 protein: CASHSGSGGVDEQFF. In DNA, the CDR3 is TGTGCCTCCCATAGCGGGAGTGGAGGTGTGGATGAGCAGTTCTTC.

This clonotype was picked up many times. The chain couples TRBV28 to TRBJ2-3; D is unresolved. This CDR3 has 16 amino acids. Germline V gene sequence: CDR1 MDHEN, CDR2 SYDVKM. V gave up 5 bases and J gave up 5 bases, with 20 bases separating them. CDR3 loop: CASSPSIVVVLDTQYF. In DNA, the CDR3 is TGTGCCAGCAGTCCGTCAATCGTCGTAGTCTTAGATACGCAGTATTTT.

This clonotype has at least ten counts. This chain links TRBV20-1 with TRBJ1-5, with D possibly being TRBD1 (6 bases). This CDR3 is built from 13 residues. V shed 6 bases and J shed 4 bases, with 13 bases lying between them. Germline CDR1 and CDR2: DFQATT and SNEGSKA (reference sequence). CDR3 in amino acids: CSAKGQGNQPQHF. In DNA form, the CDR3 reads TGCAGTGCAAAGGGCCAGGGGAATCAGCCCCAGCATTTT.

The sample holds a few counts of this clonotype. The rearrangement links TRBV6-1 to TRBJ1-1; D may be TRBD1 (6 bases). The CDR3 is 13 amino acids. The ends were cut back, 1 base at V and 11 bases at J, with 14 bases in the middle. In germline, CDR1 is MNHNS, CDR2 SASEGT. The CDR3 DNA sequence: TGTGCCAGCAGTGAAGTAGGGGGGCAGGGGGCTTTCTTT. Translation gives CASSEVGGQGAFF.

Many counts were recorded for this clonotype. The chain has TRBV30 and TRBJ1-3; the D gene is possibly TRBD1 (6 bases). V was trimmed by 7 bases and J by 4 bases, leaving 17 bases between them. The V gene's germline CDR1 is GTSNPN and CDR2 SVGIG (reference sequence). The CDR3 is 14 amino acids. CDR3 amino acids: CASDEGGVGNTIYF. CDR3 bases: TGTGCCTCGGACGAGGGGGGCGTCGGAAACACCATATATTTT.

This clonotype was seen at least ten times. The chain combines TRBV7-2 with TRBJ2-1, with D unclear. Trimming took off 1 base at V and 10 bases at J, with 11 bases between the two ends. The germline gives CDR1 SGHTA, CDR2 FQGNSA. CDR3 length: 13 amino acids. DNA of the CDR3: TGTGCCAGCAGCTTAGGGTACGAGGAGGAGCAGTTCTTC. Translating gives CASSLGYEEEQFF.

This clonotype occurred a few times. Just one base apart from a much larger clone, this may be a read error. The chain is built from TRBV11-2 and TRBJ1-5; TRBD1 matches 8 bases. The CDR3 contains 17 residues. Germline V gene data show CDR1 as SGHAT and CDR2 as FQNNGV. For the CDR3, the DNA is TGTGCCGGCAGCCATCGTGGACAGGGCGAAGGCAATCAGCCCCAGCATTTT. Its translation is CAGSHRGQGEGNQPQHF.

The chain joins TRBV28 to TRBJ2-3; 10 bases align to TRBD2. This CDR3 spans 16 amino acids. Germline CDR1 and CDR2: MDHEN and SYDVKM. V shed 7 bases, J shed 6 bases, and the junction held 13 bases outside the gene matches. DNA for the CDR3: TGTGCCAGCACCCCCTTTAGCGGGAGGTCCAGGGATACGCAGTATTTT. Encoded protein: CASTPFSGRSRDTQYF.

This clonotype has a count of ten or more. The chain uses TRBV3-1 and TRBJ2-7, with TRBD2 as a possible D gene (5 bases). The germline V and J ends were trimmed by 3 bases and 2 bases, with 17 bases remaining between them. The CDR3 is 16 residues long. CDR1 is LGHDT, CDR2 YNNKEL, per germline (reference sequence). As DNA, the CDR3 is TGTGCCAGCAGCCAGCTCCCGGGAAATGGGGCCTACGAGCAGTACTTC. It yields the protein CASSQLPGNGAYEQYF.

This clonotype was counted many times. This chain joins TRBV20-1 and TRBJ1-6; D is unclear. The ends were cut back, 3 bases at V and 10 bases at J, with 19 bases in the middle. CDR1 is DFQATT and CDR2 is SNEGSKA in the germline V gene (reference sequence). This CDR3 is 15 amino acids long. This chain's CDR3 is CSARRVRVGRSPLHF. The CDR3 DNA reads as TGCAGTGCTAGGCGGGTGCGGGTAGGGAGGTCACCCCTCCACTTT.

The sample holds many counts of this clonotype. The chain links TRBV7-3 to TRBJ2-1; no clear D. Germline V CDR1 and CDR2: SGHTA, FQGTGA. Between the trimmed V and J ends, which lost 2 bases and 5 bases, there was a span of 7 bases. The CDR3 extends over 13 amino acids. The CDR3 here is CASSLARDNEQFF. The CDR3 coding sequence is TGTGCCAGCAGCTTAGCTAGGGACAATGAGCAGTTCTTC.

This clonotype was seen ten or more times. The V and J genes are TRBV7-8 and TRBJ1-4; 8 bases are shared with TRBD1. The CDR3 is 18 amino acids. The V gene end was trimmed by 0 bases and the J gene end by 6 bases; junction bases not matched to a gene: 12. In germline, CDR1 is SGHVS, CDR2 FQNEAQ. Here the CDR3 reads CASSLAVEGQGLYEKLFF. The CDR3 DNA reads TGTGCCAGCAGCTTAGCGGTGGAAGGACAGGGCCTTTATGAAAAACTGTTTTTT.

This clonotype has a count of ten or more. The chain employs TRBV6-1 and TRBJ1-2; possible D gene TRBD1, 5 bases. The CDR3 runs 13 residues. The V gene's germline CDR1 is MNHNS and CDR2 SASEGT. Trimming cost V 6 bases and J 6 bases, with 14 bases left between them. The CDR3 here is CASSPTLGDGYTF. The CDR3 nucleotides are TGTGCCAGCAGCCCCACCTTGGGGGATGGCTACACCTTC.

Comment on this clonotype: A single base separates this from a much larger clone, so it may be a read error. This chain connects TRBV11-1 to TRBJ2-1; the D gene is possibly TRBD2 (6 bases). The J call is uncertain, as TRBJ2-7 better fits the DNA end. CDR1 is SGHAT and CDR2 is FQDESV in the germline V gene (reference sequence). This CDR3 comprises 12 residues. In DNA form, the CDR3 reads TGTGCCAGCACCGAGGAGGGAAATGAGCAGTACTTC. Protein product: CASTEEGNEQYF.

This clonotype was seen repeatedly, ten times or more. This rearrangement joins TRBV12-3 or TRBV12-4 to TRBJ1-6; TRBD1 matches 11 bases. V lost 4 bases, J lost 10 bases, and 3 bases stayed unmatched. This CDR3 has 14 residues. The CDR3 loop reads CASSSDRGHSPLHF. The DNA of the CDR3 is TGTGCCAGCAGTTCGGACAGGGGGCACTCACCCCTCCACTTT.

This clonotype was detected many times. J is TRBJ1-1 and V is TRBV7-8; D remains unclear. The CDR3 sequence is 11 residues long. Trimming left V 5 bases short and J 6 bases short, with 7 bases between. Germline loops: CDR1 SGHVS, CDR2 FQNEAQ. CDR3 sequence: CASSLQAEAFF. The CDR3 coding sequence is TGTGCCAGCAGCCTGCAGGCTGAAGCTTTCTTT.

This clonotype was detected ten times or more. The genes are TRBV10-3 and TRBJ2-4, with 11 bases fitting TRBD1. Unmatched junction bases numbered 6, after V lost 2 bases and J lost 3 bases. Germline CDR1 is ENHRY and CDR2 is SYGVKD. The CDR3 length is 17 residues. The CDR3 DNA reads TGTGCCATCAGTGAGGCCGGACAGGGGGCCATCAAAAACATTCAGTACTTC. Protein sequence: CAISEAGQGAIKNIQYF.

The J gene is TRBJ1-1, the V gene TRBV11-2; 12 bases fit TRBD1. Per the germline V gene, CDR1 is SGHAT and CDR2 is FQNNGV. Trimming took 0 bases from V and 4 from J; bases not matched to a gene: 3. The CDR3 sequence is 16 residues long. The CDR3 DNA follows: TGTGCCAGCAGCTTAGAGGGGACAGGGGGCCGCACTGAAGCTTTCTTT. It translates to CASSLEGTGGRTEAFF.